This is a list of T cell receptor beta chains from one sample in a study of regulatory T cells in long-lasting Graves disease. TCRdb fed the multiplex PCR reads into MiXCR, producing one record per CDR3 protein. The sample includes about 430,000 distinct CDR3 sequences, approximately 16% of them seen just once. In addition, the sample was reused for a study of T cells in Graves' hyperthyroidism and ophthalmopathy.

Sequenced material: peripheral blood mononuclear cells (PBMCs), taken at new diagnosis, from a patient treated with antithyroid drugs. Every receptor here comes from a woman aged 40-49 years with Graves disease. Each CDR3 is given with its conserved first and last residue. Each record gives: clone size, J gene, V gene, D gene, CDR3 DNA, CDR3 protein. D genes are given only for firm matches. Clone sizes are given selectively: once, few, many, or a class where the clone is expanded.

clone size: many; J gene: TRBJ2-7; V gene: TRBV15; D gene: .; CDR3 DNA: TGTGCCACCAGCAGGGACGGACTTGACTACGAGCAGTACTTC; CDR3 protein: CATSRDGLDYEQYF
clone size: .; J gene: TRBJ1-3; V gene: TRBV5-1; D gene: TRBD1; CDR3 DNA: TGCGCCAGCAGCTTTAGGACAGGTCATCCCTCTGGAAACACCATATATTTT; CDR3 protein: CASSFRTGHPSGNTIYF
clone size: .; J gene: TRBJ2-3; V gene: TRBV4-1; D gene: .; CDR3 DNA: TGCGCCAGCAGCCAAGAACGTACCCGAACAGATACGCAGTATTTT; CDR3 protein: CASSQERTRTDTQYF
clone size: many; J gene: TRBJ2-3; V gene: TRBV7-8; D gene: TRBD2; CDR3 DNA: TGTGCCAGCAGCTTAGACCCGGGGGGTTGGGGAGGTGGCACAGATACGCAGTATTTT; CDR3 protein: CASSLDPGGWGGGTDTQYF
clone size: many; J gene: TRBJ2-3; V gene: TRBV2; D gene: .; CDR3 DNA: TGTGCCAGCAGTGGAGCTGTCGGGGGGCTGATGGCAGATACGCAGTATTTT; CDR3 protein: CASSGAVGGLMADTQYF
clone size: many; J gene: TRBJ2-1; V gene: TRBV5-8; D gene: .; CDR3 DNA: TGTGCCAGCAGCTTTTGGAGGGAGCAGTTCTTC; CDR3 protein: CASSFWREQFF
clone size: many; J gene: TRBJ2-7; V gene: TRBV7-2; D gene: .; CDR3 DNA: TGTGCCAGCAGCTTGGGAGGACCTCCTAACGAGCAGTACTTC; CDR3 protein: CASSLGGPPNEQYF
clone size: many; J gene: TRBJ2-1; V gene: TRBV27; D gene: TRBD2; CDR3 DNA: TGTGCCAGCAGTCCCGACCTAGCGGGAGTGCACAATGAGCAGTTCTTC; CDR3 protein: CASSPDLAGVHNEQFF
clone size: few; J gene: TRBJ2-4; V gene: TRBV28; D gene: .; CDR3 DNA: TGTGCCAGCAGTTTTTATGGGGGGCGGACCAAAAACATTCAGTACTTC; CDR3 protein: CASSFYGGRTKNIQYF
clone size: many; J gene: TRBJ1-2; V gene: TRBV27; D gene: TRBD1; CDR3 DNA: TGTGCCAGCAGCTTAGGCTCCCCGACAGGGGGCGCTCAAGGCTACACCTTC; CDR3 protein: CASSLGSPTGGAQGYTF
clone size: many; J gene: TRBJ2-3; V gene: TRBV14; D gene: .; CDR3 DNA: TGTGCCAGCAGCCAAGATCAAAGGCGCATGGGGTCGGATACGCAGTATTTT; CDR3 protein: CASSQDQRRMGSDTQYF
clone size: .; J gene: TRBJ1-2; V gene: TRBV13; D gene: .; CDR3 DNA: TGTGCCAGCAGCTCCGCCGGGACTGGCTACACCTTC; CDR3 protein: CASSSAGTGYTF
clone size: few; J gene: TRBJ2-3; V gene: TRBV20-1; D gene: .; CDR3 DNA: TGCAGTGCTAGAAAGGGGTCTAGCACAGATACGCAGTATTTT; CDR3 protein: CSARKGSSTDTQYF
clone size: many; J gene: TRBJ1-1; V gene: TRBV19; D gene: TRBD1; CDR3 DNA: TGTGCCAGCCATATAGGACAGGGTAGATTAGCTGAAGCTTTCTTT; CDR3 protein: CASHIGQGRLAEAFF
clone size: many; J gene: TRBJ2-7; V gene: TRBV5-1; D gene: .; CDR3 DNA: TGCGCCAGCAGCTTGGTAAGGGACGAGCAGTACTTC; CDR3 protein: CASSLVRDEQYF
clone size: .; J gene: TRBJ1-6; V gene: TRBV11-3; D gene: .; CDR3 DNA: TGTGCCAGCAGCTTGGGAAGGACAAGGGATTCACCCCTCCACTTT; CDR3 protein: CASSLGRTRDSPLHF
clone size: .; J gene: TRBJ1-2; V gene: TRBV19; D gene: .; CDR3 DNA: TGTGCCAGTAGCAAATCCCGGGACACAACTAACTATGGCTACACCTTC; CDR3 protein: CASSKSRDTTNYGYTF
clone size: many; J gene: TRBJ2-1; V gene: TRBV12-5; D gene: .; CDR3 DNA: TGTGCTAGTGGTTTGGTTGAAGTAGTCAATGAGCAGTTCTTC; CDR3 protein: CASGLVEVVNEQFF
clone size: .; J gene: TRBJ2-7; V gene: TRBV29-1; D gene: TRBD2; CDR3 DNA: TGCAGCGTTGAAGAGGGTGAGGGCGGGAGTTCCTACGAGCAGTACTTC; CDR3 protein: CSVEEGEGGSSYEQYF
clone size: few; J gene: TRBJ2-7; V gene: TRBV7-2; D gene: .; CDR3 DNA: TGTGCCAGCAGCTTAGCGGTCCAGGGGAGATACGAGCAGTACTTC; CDR3 protein: CASSLAVQGRYEQYF
clone size: few; J gene: TRBJ1-2; V gene: TRBV11-2; D gene: .; CDR3 DNA: TGTGCCAGCAGCGCCGGCTGGGGGACCTATGGCTACACCTTC; CDR3 protein: CASSAGWGTYGYTF
clone size: many; J gene: TRBJ2-7; V gene: TRBV19; D gene: TRBD1; CDR3 DNA: TGTGCCCGAAAGACAGGGTCCTACGAGCAGTACTTC; CDR3 protein: CARKTGSYEQYF
clone size: many; J gene: TRBJ1-2; V gene: TRBV15; D gene: .; CDR3 DNA: TGTGCCACCAGCAGAGCTTTGACCGATGGCTACACCTTC; CDR3 protein: CATSRALTDGYTF
clone size: many; J gene: TRBJ2-7; V gene: TRBV18; D gene: TRBD1; CDR3 DNA: TGTGCCAGCTCACCGGGACAGGTCTTCTGGGAGCAGTACTTC; CDR3 protein: CASSPGQVFWEQYF
clone size: .; J gene: TRBJ1-5; V gene: TRBV28; D gene: .; CDR3 DNA: TGTGCCAGCAGTTTCCCCCTAGGGCAGAGGGGCAATCAGCCCCAGCATTTT; CDR3 protein: CASSFPLGQRGNQPQHF
clone size: .; J gene: TRBJ2-3; V gene: TRBV7-9; D gene: .; CDR3 DNA: TGTGCCAGCAGCCCTCCCTTGCGGGACCCGGGAAATGCGCAGTATTTT; CDR3 protein: CASSPPLRDPGNAQYF